Presented here are 24 T cell receptor beta chains from one specimen sequenced in a study of T cell repertoires in cytomegalovirus infection. What these receptors recognize is not known. TCRdb reanalysed the reads using MiXCR and keeps one entry per CDR3 protein. Of 380,000 or so distinct CDR3 sequences listed, just under 35% are singletons. Material: cultured PBMCs, obtained from culture after CMV antigen stimulation. The receptors derive from a human donor in good health (CMV status not recorded). Some clones in this sample may be carry-over from other donors' samples.

This clonotype appeared many times. This chain connects TRBV24-1 to TRBJ1-5; 8 positions agree with TRBD1. Germline V gene data show CDR1 as KGHDR and CDR2 as SFDVKD. V shed 0 bases and J 3 bases; nucleotides not matched to a gene: 18. This CDR3 comprises 21 residues. CDR3 sequence (DNA): TGTGCCACCAGTGATTTGCCCAGTGCGGAACGGGAGGACAGGGACAATCAGCCCCAGCATTTT. Translated: CATSDLPSAEREDRDNQPQHF.

The chain employs TRBV20-1 and TRBJ2-6; unclear D gene. CDR1 and CDR2 from the germline V gene are DFQATT and SNEGSKA (reference sequence). The CDR3 covers 15 residues. V shed 5 bases and J shed 0 bases, with 11 bases lying between them. This CDR3 is CSAVSEHSGANVLTF. CDR3 sequence (DNA): TGCAGTGCTGTAAGCGAGCACTCTGGGGCCAACGTCCTGACTTTC.

The chain employs TRBV11-3 and TRBJ2-7, with D tentatively TRBD1 (7 bases). The V end lost 3 bases, the J end lost 2 bases, and 17 bases lay between the germline ends. Germline V gene lookup returns CDR1 SGHNT and CDR2 YENEEA. The CDR3 has 16 amino acids. The CDR3 sequence: CASSLGGGTETYEQYV. In DNA, the CDR3 is TGTGCCAGCAGCTTGGGGGGCGGGACAGAGACCTACGAGCAGTACGTC.

This clonotype has only a few counts. V is TRBV25-1 and J is TRBJ2-7, with TRBD2 matching 10 bases. Germline V gene sequence: CDR1 MGHDK, CDR2 SYGVNS. J gave up 10 bases and V 4 bases, and 7 bases lay outside the gene matches. This CDR3 comprises 13 residues. The CDR3 here is CASSVASGSEQYF. The CDR3 DNA follows: TGTGCCAGCAGTGTAGCTAGCGGGAGCGAACAGTACTTC.

In its sample, this clonotype was seen a few times. CDR3 in DNA: TGTGCCAGCAGGCGCGGGACAGCGCGGGAGACCCAGTACTTC. Amino acids: CASRRGTARETQYF. The V gene is TRBV27, the J gene TRBJ2-5; a possible D gene is TRBD1 (7 bases). Trimming removed 6 bases at V and 5 bases at J, with 16 bases between. Germline-derived CDR1 and CDR2 are MNHEY and SMNVEV (reference sequence). The CDR3 is 14 amino acids.

V usage is TRBV27 and J usage is TRBJ2-3, with D perhaps matching TRBD1 or TRBD2 (5 bases each). The germline gives CDR1 MNHEY, CDR2 SMNVEV (reference sequence). CDR3 length: 14 amino acids. V lost 3 bases and J 6 bases, leaving 13 bases between the germline ends. The CDR3 DNA reads as TGTGCCAGCAGTTTGCGGCCCTGGGGGGATACGCAGTATTTT. This encodes CASSLRPWGDTQYF.

A few counts support this clonotype. CDR3 residues: CASSFAGADYGYTF. Written as DNA, the CDR3 is TGTGCCAGCAGTTTTGCAGGGGCCGACTATGGCTACACCTTC. The chain joins TRBV12-3 or TRBV12-4 to TRBJ1-2; weak D call: TRBD1 (6 bases). V lost 3 bases and J lost 3, with 11 bases in between. This CDR3 is 14 amino acids long.

The J gene is TRBJ2-3, the V gene TRBV27; D not resolved. V lost 6 bases to trimming and J lost 4 bases, with 14 bases between them. The CDR3 length is 14 residues. CDR1 and CDR2 (germline): MNHEY, SMNVEV (reference sequence). CDR3 amino acids: CASSWIDGSDTQYF. Here the CDR3 DNA reads TGTGCCAGCAGCTGGATCGATGGGTCAGATACGCAGTATTTT.

This clonotype was picked up a small number of times. The genes are TRBV20-1 and TRBJ1-2; D remains ambiguous. Between the trimmed V and J ends, which lost 1 base and 4 bases, there was a span of 16 bases. Germline values: CDR1 DFQATT, CDR2 SNEGSKA (reference sequence). The CDR3 consists of 15 residues. The CDR3 region has the DNA TGCAGTGCTAGAGGTGATCGAGGGCAGTTCTATGGCTACACCTTC. Translated: CSARGDRGQFYGYTF.

This clonotype has ten or more counts. J is TRBJ2-3 and V is TRBV6-2 or TRBV6-3; 13 nucleotides line up with TRBD2. The CDR3 covers 15 residues. Germline V gene sequence: CDR1 MNHEY, CDR2 SVGEGT. Trimming at V came to 6 bases and at J to 5 bases, leaving 5 bases not matched to a gene. The CDR3 bases are TGTGCCAGCAGACTAGCGGGAGGGCCCGGAGATACGCAGTATTTT. Residues: CASRLAGGPGDTQYF.

V gene TRBV18 combines with J gene TRBJ1-1; no definite D call. Trimming cost V 2 bases and J 3 bases, with 13 bases left between them. The germline CDR1 and CDR2 sequences are KGHSH and LQKENI. The CDR3 runs to 15 residues. The chain's CDR3 is CASSPISGGDTEAFF. For the CDR3, the DNA is TGTGCCAGCTCACCAATATCAGGTGGGGACACTGAAGCTTTCTTT. Full variable domain (outside the CDR3, taken from reference TRBV18 and TRBJ1-1): NAGVMQNPRHLVRRRGQEARLRCSPMKGHSHVYWYRQLPEEGLKFMVYLQKENIIDESGMPKERFSAEFPKEGPSILRIQQVVRGDSAAYFCASSPISGGDTEAFFGQGTRLTVV.

V gene TRBV5-6 combines with J gene TRBJ2-7, with a possible D match to TRBD1 (5 bases). V was pared by 0 bases and J by 7 bases, with 17 bases between. This CDR3 is built from 15 residues. Germline V lookup: CDR1 SGHDT, CDR2 YYEEEE. The CDR3 DNA follows: TGTGCCAGCAGCTTGGCCGGGCAAGGGCAGGGAGAGCAGTACGTC. Residues: CASSLAGQGQGEQYV.

The V call is TRBV28, the J call TRBJ1-4; 9 nucleotides match TRBD1. Looked up from germline, CDR1 is MDHEN and CDR2 is SYDVKM. V trimming: 4 bases; J trimming: 7 bases; junction bases outside the gene matches: 4. CDR3 length: 14 amino acids. CDR3 sequence: CASSSGQGTEKLFF. The CDR3 region has the DNA TGTGCCAGCAGTTCGGGACAGGGTACTGAAAAACTGTTTTTT.

This clonotype has just a few counts. The chain employs TRBV4-1 and TRBJ1-2; tentatively, D is TRBD1 (6 bases). The V end was cut by 1 base, the J end by 2 bases, with 8 bases between. Germline CDR1 is MGHRA and CDR2 is YSYEKL. The CDR3 is made up of 14 amino acids. The CDR3 sequence is CASSQVGGNYGYTF. In nucleotides, the CDR3 is TGCGCCAGCAGCCAAGTGGGGGGCAACTATGGCTACACCTTC.

This clonotype was observed a single time. The chain combines TRBV7-2 with TRBJ2-3; 8 bases align to TRBD2. The junction had 7 bases not matched to a gene; V was cut back by 5 bases and J by 0 bases. The CDR3 totals 16 residues. The germline CDR1 and CDR2 sequences are SGHTA and FQGNSA. This CDR3 reads CASSPRLATSTDTQYF. The CDR3 coding sequence is TGTGCCAGCAGCCCCCGACTAGCGACGAGCACAGATACGCAGTATTTT.

This clonotype has just a few counts. The V and J genes are TRBV6-1 and TRBJ2-5; tentatively, D is TRBD1 or TRBD2 (5 bases each). Trimming shortened V by 6 bases and J by 0 bases, and 14 bases separated the two germline ends. Germline V gives CDR1 MNHNS, CDR2 SASEGT. The CDR3 has 15 amino acids. CDR3 protein: CASRFRDGNQETQYF. The DNA for the CDR3 is TGTGCCAGCAGGTTCCGGGACGGGAACCAAGAGACCCAGTACTTC.

The chain combines TRBV6-1 with TRBJ2-1; TRBD2 might be the D (6 bases). Trimming shortened V by 6 bases and J by 6 bases, and 15 bases separated the two germline ends. The CDR3 spans 14 residues. Germline values: CDR1 MNHNS, CDR2 SASEGT. The CDR3 DNA reads as TGTGCCAGCAGAAGGAGGGCGCCAAGCAATGAGCAGTTCTTC. It yields the protein CASRRRAPSNEQFF.

This clonotype is a singleton in its sample. The V gene is TRBV20-1, the J gene TRBJ1-2; 12 positions agree with TRBD1. V lost 3 bases and J lost 8; bases outside the gene matches: 13. The CDR3 extends over 16 amino acids. Germline CDR1 is DFQATT and CDR2 is SNEGSKA (reference sequence). CDR3 residues: CSASEPGQGARGGYTF. Written as DNA, the CDR3 is TGCAGTGCTAGTGAACCGGGACAGGGGGCGCGAGGGGGCTACACCTTC.

This clonotype appeared a few times. This chain joins TRBV5-1 and TRBJ2-1; TRBD2 matches at 7 bases. Germline CDR1 is SGHRS and CDR2 is YFSETQ. The junction had 11 bases not matched to a gene; V was cut back by 4 bases and J by 4 bases. CDR3 length: 16 residues. The CDR3 bases are TGCGCCAGCAGCCGGGAGGTGGGCGGGGGATACAATGAGCAGTTCTTC. This sequence encodes CASSREVGGGYNEQFF.

This rearrangement joins TRBV6-2 or TRBV6-3 to TRBJ2-3, with TRBD2 identical over 12 bases. Germline CDR1 is MNHEY and CDR2 is SVGEGT. The CDR3 is made up of 19 amino acids. V shed 4 bases and J 2 bases; nucleotides not matched to a gene: 13. This CDR3 reads CASSSGLAGRFLDTDTQYF. The CDR3, as DNA: TGTGCCAGCAGTTCCGGACTAGCGGGAAGATTTTTAGACACAGATACGCAGTATTTT.

This chain uses TRBV27 with TRBJ2-7, with D perhaps matching TRBD1 or TRBD2 (5 bases each). The CDR3 length is 21 residues. The V and J ends lost 3 bases and 5 bases respectively, with 35 bases between them. Germline V gene sequence: CDR1 MNHEY, CDR2 SMNVEV (reference sequence). CDR3 coding DNA: TGTGCCAGCAGTTTCCGGGACCATAGGGGTCGGATCCCTGGTCTCTTTAACGAGCAGTACTTC. Its protein is CASSFRDHRGRIPGLFNEQYF.

The chain has TRBV18 and TRBJ1-4; D not certain. Germline V CDR1 and CDR2: KGHSH, LQKENI. This CDR3 is built from 15 residues. V lost 0 bases to trimming and J lost 2 bases, with 7 bases between them. The CDR3 region is CASSPPSITNEKLFF. CDR3 nucleotides: TGTGCCAGCTCACCACCGTCCATTACTAATGAAAAACTGTTTTTT.

Only a few counts were recorded for this clonotype. The rearrangement uses TRBV20-1 and TRBJ2-1; TRBD1 matches 8 bases. The V gene end was trimmed by 6 bases and the J gene end by 6 bases; junction bases not matched to a gene: 22. CDR1 and CDR2 from the germline V gene are DFQATT and SNEGSKA (reference sequence). The CDR3 is made up of 18 amino acids. For the CDR3, the DNA is TGCAGTGCGCGCCCAGGGGCCCGAGGGACAGGCCGTAGCAATGAGCAGTTCTTC. Encoded protein: CSARPGARGTGRSNEQFF.

This chain connects TRBV7-9 to TRBJ2-3; no reliable D call. CDR1 and CDR2 from the germline V gene are SEHNR and FQNEAQ (reference sequence). The CDR3 totals 15 residues. Between the trimmed V and J ends, which lost 6 bases and 4 bases, there was a span of 17 bases. CDR3 DNA sequence: TGTGCCAGCAGTTCGGCCGGCCGCTCTGCAGATACGCAGTATTTT. This translates into CASSSAGRSADTQYF.